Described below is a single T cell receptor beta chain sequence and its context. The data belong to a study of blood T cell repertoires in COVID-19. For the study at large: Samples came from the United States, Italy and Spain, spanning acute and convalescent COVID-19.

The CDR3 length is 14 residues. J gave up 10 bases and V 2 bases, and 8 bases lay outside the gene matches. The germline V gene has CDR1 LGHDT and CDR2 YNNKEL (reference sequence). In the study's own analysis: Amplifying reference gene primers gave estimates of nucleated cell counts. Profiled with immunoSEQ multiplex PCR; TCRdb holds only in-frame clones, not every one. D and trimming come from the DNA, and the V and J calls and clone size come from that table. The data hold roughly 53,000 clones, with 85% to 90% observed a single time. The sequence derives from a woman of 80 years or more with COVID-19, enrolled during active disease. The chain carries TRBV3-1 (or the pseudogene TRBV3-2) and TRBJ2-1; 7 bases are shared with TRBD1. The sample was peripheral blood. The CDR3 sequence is CASSQPTGVREQFF. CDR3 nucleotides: TGTGCCAGCAGCCAACCCACAGGGGTGAGGGAGCAGTTCTTC.